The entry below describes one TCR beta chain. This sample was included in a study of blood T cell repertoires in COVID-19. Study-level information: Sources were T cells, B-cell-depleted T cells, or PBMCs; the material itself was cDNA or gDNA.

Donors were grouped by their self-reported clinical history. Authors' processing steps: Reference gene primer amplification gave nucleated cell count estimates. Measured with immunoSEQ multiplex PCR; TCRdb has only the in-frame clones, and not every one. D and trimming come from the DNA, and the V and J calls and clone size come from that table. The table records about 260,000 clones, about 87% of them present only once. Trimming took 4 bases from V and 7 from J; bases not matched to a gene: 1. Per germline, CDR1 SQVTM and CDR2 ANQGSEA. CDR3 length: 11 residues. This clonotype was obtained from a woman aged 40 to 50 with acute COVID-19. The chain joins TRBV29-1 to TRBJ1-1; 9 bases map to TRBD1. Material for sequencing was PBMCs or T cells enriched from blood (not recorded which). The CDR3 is CSVVDRGEAFF. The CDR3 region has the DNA TGCAGCGTTGTGGACAGGGGTGAAGCTTTCTTT.